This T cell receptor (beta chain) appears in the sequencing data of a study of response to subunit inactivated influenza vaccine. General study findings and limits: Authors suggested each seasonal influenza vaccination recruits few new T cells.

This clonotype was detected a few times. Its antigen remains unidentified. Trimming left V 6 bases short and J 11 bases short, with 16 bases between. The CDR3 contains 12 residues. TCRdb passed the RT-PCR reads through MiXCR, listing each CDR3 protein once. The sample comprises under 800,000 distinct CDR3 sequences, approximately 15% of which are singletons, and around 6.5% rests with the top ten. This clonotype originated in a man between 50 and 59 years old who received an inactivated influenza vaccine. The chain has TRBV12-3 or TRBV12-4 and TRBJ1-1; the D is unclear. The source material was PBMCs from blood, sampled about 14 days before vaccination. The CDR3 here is CASSNQPGVAFF. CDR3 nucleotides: TGTGCCAGCAGCAACCAACCCGGGGTTGCTTTCTTT.